The 26 T cell receptor beta chains presented below share a single source sample, sequenced in a study of T cells in localized non-small cell lung cancer. Using immunoSEQ multiplex PCR, the repertoire was profiled, and TCRdb retains in-frame clones only, with some absent. The table includes 130,000 or so clones, about 90% detected once. The sample here was peripheral blood, taken before any cancer treatment. These receptors were obtained from a female donor aged 60 or older with stage I lung adenocarcinoma.

This clone was counted at least ten times. The chain combines TRBV7-9 with TRBJ1-3; D is ambiguous. Looked up from germline, CDR1 is SEHNR and CDR2 is FQNEAQ (reference sequence). This CDR3 has 15 amino acids. V was cut by 5 bases and J by 4 bases, with 15 bases left in between. The DNA for the CDR3 is TGTGCCAGCAGCCCCAAGTTTAGATTGGGAAACACCATATATTTT. This sequence encodes CASSPKFRLGNTIYF.

The V and J genes are TRBV5-1 and TRBJ2-2; no firm D call. The germline CDR1 and CDR2 sequences are SGHRS and YFSETQ. The CDR3 consists of 15 residues. V lost 4 bases and J lost 5, with 15 bases in between. The CDR3 region has the DNA TGCGCCAGCAGCCCCTCCTTGCCGGCGACCGGGGAGCTGTTTTTT. Protein product: CASSPSLPATGELFF.

The chain combines TRBV5-1 with TRBJ2-1; D unresolved. The V end lost 0 bases, the J end lost 5 bases, and 9 bases lay between the germline ends. Germline V CDR1 and CDR2: SGHRS, YFSETQ. This CDR3 has 14 residues. CDR3 amino acids: CASSLARQNNEQFF. DNA for the CDR3: TGCGCCAGCAGCTTGGCGAGGCAGAACAATGAGCAGTTCTTC.

This chain connects TRBV28 to TRBJ2-1, with 10 bases identical to TRBD2. The germline V gene encodes CDR1 MDHEN and CDR2 SYDVKM. The CDR3 has 17 residues. Trimming at V came to 2 bases and at J to 0 bases, leaving 4 bases not matched to a gene. In nucleotides, the CDR3 is TGTGCCAGCAGTTTACCCTCTAGCGGGAGCTCCTACAATGAGCAGTTCTTC. Translation: CASSLPSSGSSYNEQFF. Filled out from reference TRBV28 and TRBJ2-1, the complete variable domain reads DVKVTQSSRYLVKRTGEKVFLECVQDMDHENMFWYRQDPGLGLRLIYFSYDVKMKEKGDIPEGYSVSREKKERFSLILESASTNQTSMYLCASSLPSSGSSYNEQFFGPGTRLTVL.

V gene TRBV7-3 combines with J gene TRBJ2-5; D possibly matches TRBD1 or TRBD2 (5 bases each). V lost 6 bases to trimming and J lost 7 bases, with 18 bases between them. The CDR3 runs 14 residues. Germline CDR1 reads SGHTA; CDR2 reads FQGTGA. CDR3 protein: CASSQGPTGGTQYF. The CDR3 DNA is TGTGCCAGCAGTCAGGGACCCACCGGAGGGACCCAGTACTTC.

V usage is TRBV6-6 and J usage is TRBJ2-7; no definite D call. The germline V gene has CDR1 MNHNY and CDR2 SVGAGI (reference sequence). The CDR3 extends over 10 amino acids. Trimming removed 8 bases from V and 4 bases from J, with 6 bases in between. CDR3 protein: CASFGYEQYF. CDR3 bases: TGTGCCAGCTTTGGGTACGAGCAGTACTTC.

The chain couples TRBV14 to TRBJ2-3; D not resolved. Germline V gives CDR1 SGHDN, CDR2 FVKESK. The CDR3 contains 15 residues. Trimming removed 4 bases from V and 0 bases from J, with 11 bases in between. CDR3 region: CASSPRPASTDTQYF. DNA for the CDR3: TGTGCCAGCAGCCCCCGGCCGGCTAGCACAGATACGCAGTATTTT.

The rearrangement uses TRBV6-1 and TRBJ2-7, with D uncertain. This CDR3 contains 13 residues. CDR1 and CDR2 from the germline V gene are MNHNS and SASEGT. Trimming removed 0 bases at V and 6 bases at J, with 9 bases between. CDR3 amino acids: CASSEAWVREQYF. CDR3 bases: TGTGCCAGCAGTGAAGCGTGGGTTCGCGAGCAGTACTTC.

As DNA, the CDR3 is TGCGCCAGCTCCCAAGGACTAGCGGACGGGGAGACCCAGTACTTC. Its protein product is CASSQGLADGETQYF. The chain uses TRBV5-1 and TRBJ2-5, with 10 bases fitting TRBD2. The germline CDR1 and CDR2 sequences are SGHRS and YFSETQ. The J segment lost 5 bases and the V segment lost 7 bases, leaving 11 bases of the junction unmatched. The CDR3 is 15 residues long.

The chain employs TRBV5-5 and TRBJ1-5; D ambiguous. The length of the CDR3 is 13 residues. Germline lookup yields CDR1 SGHKS and CDR2 YYEKEE (reference sequence). Trimming shortened V by 1 base and J by 6 bases, and 8 bases separated the two germline ends. The CDR3 DNA follows: TGTGCCAGCAGCTTGCTGGGAAGTCAGCCCCAGCATTTT. This translates into CASSLLGSQPQHF.

As for this clone: The same CDR3 is also encoded by other DNA sequences in this sample. J is TRBJ2-7 and V is TRBV28; D ambiguous. This CDR3 spans 12 amino acids. Germline CDR1 MDHEN, CDR2 SYDVKM. Trimming took off 3 bases at V and 3 bases at J, with 6 bases between the two ends. CDR3 amino acids: CASSFNSYEQYF. DNA for the CDR3: TGTGCCAGCAGTTTTAACAGCTACGAGCAGTACTTC.

Comment on this clone: Other DNA sequences in this sample translate to the same CDR3. The J gene is TRBJ2-1, the V gene TRBV5-8; 8 positions agree with TRBD2. J was trimmed by 2 bases and V by 2 bases; bases with no gene match: 3. CDR1 and CDR2 from the germline V gene are SGHTS and YDEGEE. This CDR3 spans 15 amino acids. The CDR3 protein is CASSFRGGTYNEQFF. DNA for the CDR3: TGTGCCAGCAGCTTTCGCGGGGGGACCTACAATGAGCAGTTCTTC.

The CDR3 loop reads CASSLDRTPSSTF. CDR3 nucleotides: TGTGCCAGCAGCTTGGATCGGACTCCCTCTTCCACCTTC. The chain is built from TRBV5-5 and TRBJ1-2; unclear D gene. Looked up from germline, CDR1 is SGHKS and CDR2 is YYEKEE (reference sequence). V dropped 0 bases and J dropped 13 bases, with 16 bases sitting between them. The CDR3 has 13 residues. The full variable domain, in which reference TRBV5-5 and TRBJ1-2 provide the parts outside the CDR3, is DAGVTQSPTHLIKTRGQQVTLRCSPISGHKSVSWYQQVLGQGPQFIFQYYEKEERGRGNFPDRFSARQFPNYSSELNVNALLLGDSALYLCASSLDRTPSSTFGSGTRLTVV.

The gene calls are TRBV28 and TRBJ1-3; D is unresolved. Germline V gives CDR1 MDHEN, CDR2 SYDVKM. Between the trimmed V and J ends, which lost 3 bases and 8 bases, there was a span of 8 bases. This CDR3 comprises 12 residues. The CDR3 sequence: CASSFPKDTIYF. The CDR3 DNA reads TGTGCCAGCAGTTTCCCAAAGGACACCATATATTTT.

The chain carries TRBV5-4 and TRBJ2-2; TRBD1 might be the D (6 bases). Per germline, CDR1 SGHNT and CDR2 YYREEE (reference sequence). The CDR3 covers 14 residues. Trimming shortened V by 4 bases and J by 6 bases, and 13 bases separated the two germline ends. CDR3 DNA sequence: TGTGCCAGCAGCCCCTCCTACAGGGCCGGGGAGCTGTTTTTT. This translates into CASSPSYRAGELFF.

The chain has TRBV7-2 and TRBJ2-1; unclear D gene. This CDR3 spans 14 amino acids. Trimming took off 3 bases at V and 2 bases at J, with 8 bases between the two ends. Germline CDR1 and CDR2: SGHTA and FQGNSA. CDR3 DNA sequence: TGTGCCAGCAGCTTGAGGACGACCTACAATGAGCAGTTCTTC. Translated: CASSLRTTYNEQFF.

V usage is TRBV27 and J usage is TRBJ2-7, with D maybe TRBD1 (6 bases). Germline CDR1 MNHEY, CDR2 SMNVEV (reference sequence). V lost 8 bases and J 2 bases, leaving 10 bases between the germline ends. This CDR3 region has 12 residues. CDR3 sequence reads: CASRTVTYEQYF. For the CDR3, the DNA is TGTGCCAGCCGGACAGTTACCTACGAGCAGTACTTC.

The chain has TRBV6-5 and TRBJ2-2; D is unresolved. The V gene's germline CDR1 is MNHEY and CDR2 SVGAGI. The CDR3 runs 14 residues. Trimming removed 5 bases from V and 8 bases from J, with 15 bases in between. The CDR3 region has the DNA TGTGCCAGCAGTGCGGACCCCCCCCTAGGGGAGCTGTTTTTT. Its protein is CASSADPPLGELFF.

The chain recombines TRBV23-1 with TRBJ2-7; 9 bases agree with TRBD1. TRBV23-1 is an ORF; its function is uncertain. Trimming cost V 6 bases and J 1 base; bases outside gene matches: 4. The CDR3 runs 14 residues. The CDR3 DNA follows: TGCGCCAGCAGACCGGACAGGGGATCCTACGAGCAGTACTTC. It translates to CASRPDRGSYEQYF.

The rearrangement uses TRBV7-6 and TRBJ2-7; tentatively, D is TRBD1 (6 bases). The germline V gene has CDR1 SGHVS and CDR2 FNYEAQ. This CDR3 is 13 amino acids long. The ends were cut back, 1 base at V and 6 bases at J, with 10 bases in the middle. Here the CDR3 reads CASSLVLGAEQYF. The CDR3 DNA sequence: TGTGCCAGCAGCTTAGTTCTGGGGGCCGAGCAGTACTTC.

Here the CDR3 DNA reads TGCGCCAGCAGCCGAAAAGCGGTTACTAGCACAGATACGCAGTATTTT. Its translation: CASSRKAVTSTDTQYF. The V call is TRBV10-1, the J call TRBJ2-3, with D maybe TRBD2 (5 bases). CDR3 size: 16 residues. Trimming removed 6 bases at V and 0 bases at J, with 16 bases between. Per germline, CDR1 WNHNN and CDR2 SYGVQD (reference sequence).

The chain is built from TRBV27 and TRBJ1-2; D unclear. Germline V gives CDR1 MNHEY, CDR2 SMNVEV (reference sequence). Deletions cut 7 bases from V and 5 bases from J, with 11 bases between. This CDR3 has 12 residues. The CDR3 coding sequence is TGTGCCAGCAAGGACGGATATTATGGCTACACCTTC. Encoded protein: CASKDGYYGYTF.

This clone was recorded once. This chain connects TRBV5-8 to TRBJ2-7, with TRBD2 matching 11 bases. Germline CDR1 SGHTS, CDR2 YDEGEE. The CDR3 has 15 amino acids. The V and J ends lost 4 bases and 3 bases, in that order; junction bases with no gene match: 6. CDR3 loop: CASSPRLAGYYEQYF. CDR3 nucleotides: TGTGCCAGCAGCCCCCGACTAGCGGGATACTACGAGCAGTACTTC.

The chain couples TRBV6-1 to TRBJ1-2; no clear D gene. The CDR3 totals 12 residues. CDR1 and CDR2 (germline): MNHNS, SASEGT. Trimming took 7 bases from V and 4 from J, leaving 10 bases between them. The CDR3 DNA is TGTGCCAGCAAACAGAACCTCTATGGCTACACCTTC. This sequence encodes CASKQNLYGYTF.

This chain connects TRBV28 to TRBJ2-3, with 7 bases lining up with TRBD1. The CDR3 totals 17 residues. Germline V gene data show CDR1 as MDHEN and CDR2 as SYDVKM. With V trimmed by 3 bases and J by 0 bases, 9 bases remained unmatched. CDR3 region: CASSLNRDSPSTDTQYF. The CDR3 DNA follows: TGTGCCAGCAGTTTGAACCGGGACAGCCCTAGCACAGATACGCAGTATTTT.

This chain uses TRBV27 with TRBJ2-2; tentatively, D is TRBD1 (6 bases). The length of the CDR3 is 15 residues. Germline loops: CDR1 MNHEY, CDR2 SMNVEV (reference sequence). Trimming pared 7 bases from V and 6 bases from J, leaving 18 bases between. The chain's CDR3 is CASTVQGLRAGELFF. In DNA form, the CDR3 reads TGTGCCAGCACGGTACAGGGCCTCCGGGCCGGGGAGCTGTTTTTT.